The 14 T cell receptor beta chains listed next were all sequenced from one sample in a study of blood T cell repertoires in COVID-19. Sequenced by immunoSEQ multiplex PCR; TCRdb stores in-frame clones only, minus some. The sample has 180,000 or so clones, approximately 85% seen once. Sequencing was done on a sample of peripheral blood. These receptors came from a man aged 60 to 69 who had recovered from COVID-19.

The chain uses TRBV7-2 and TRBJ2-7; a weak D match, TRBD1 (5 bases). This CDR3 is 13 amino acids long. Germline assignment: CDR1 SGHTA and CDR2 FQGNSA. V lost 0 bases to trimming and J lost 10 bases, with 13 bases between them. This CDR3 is CASSLASQGKQYF. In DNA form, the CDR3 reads TGTGCCAGCAGCTTAGCGTCCCAGGGAAAACAGTACTTC. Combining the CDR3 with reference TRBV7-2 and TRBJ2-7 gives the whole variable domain GAGVSQSPSNKVTEKGKDVELRCDPISGHTALYWYRQSLGQGLEFLIYFQGNSAPDKSGLPSDRFSAERTGGSVSTLTIQRTQQEDSAVYLCASSLASQGKQYFGPGTRLTVT.

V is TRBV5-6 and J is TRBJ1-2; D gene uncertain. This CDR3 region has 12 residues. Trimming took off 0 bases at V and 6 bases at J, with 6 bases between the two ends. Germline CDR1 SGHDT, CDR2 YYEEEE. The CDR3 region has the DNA TGTGCCAGCAGCTTGGTAGCGCATGGCTACACCTTC. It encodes CASSLVAHGYTF.

This chain's CDR3 is CASRRMDFHNYEQYF. Written as DNA, the CDR3 is TGTGCCAGCAGACGAATGGACTTCCACAACTACGAGCAGTACTTC. The chain is built from TRBV11-2 and TRBJ2-7, with a tentative D call TRBD2 (5 bases). CDR3 length equals 15 residues. The germline CDR1 and CDR2 sequences are SGHAT and FQNNGV. The V and J ends lost 6 bases and 3 bases respectively, with 18 bases between them.

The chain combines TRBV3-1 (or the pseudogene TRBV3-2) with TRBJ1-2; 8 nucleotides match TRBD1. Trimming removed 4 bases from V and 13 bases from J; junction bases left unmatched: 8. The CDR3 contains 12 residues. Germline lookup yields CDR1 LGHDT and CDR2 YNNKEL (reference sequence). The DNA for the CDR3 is TGTGCCAGCAGCCTGGACAGGGCGGACTCCACCTTC. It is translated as CASSLDRADSTF.

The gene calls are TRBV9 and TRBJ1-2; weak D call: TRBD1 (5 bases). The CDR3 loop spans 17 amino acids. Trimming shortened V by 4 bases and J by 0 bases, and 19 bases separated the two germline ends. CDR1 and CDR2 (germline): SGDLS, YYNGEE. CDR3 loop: CASSPRGDGGTNYGYTF. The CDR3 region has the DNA TGTGCCAGCAGCCCCCGGGGGGACGGAGGGACTAACTATGGCTACACCTTC.

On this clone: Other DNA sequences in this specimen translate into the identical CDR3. CDR3 DNA: TGTGCCAGTAGTATTACAGGGGGTGGCGAAAAACTGTTTTTT. It specifies CASSITGGGEKLFF. This chain links TRBV19 with TRBJ1-4; 8 nucleotides line up with TRBD1. Losses at the gene ends were 3 bases for V and 8 bases for J; bases not matched to a gene: 5. In germline, CDR1 is LNHDA, CDR2 SQIVND (reference sequence). This CDR3 has 14 amino acids.

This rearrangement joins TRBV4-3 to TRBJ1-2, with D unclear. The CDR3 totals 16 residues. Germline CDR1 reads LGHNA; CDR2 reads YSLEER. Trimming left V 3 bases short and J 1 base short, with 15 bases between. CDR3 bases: TGCGCCAGCAGCCAGTTATACGGGGATGTTAACTATGGCTACACCTTC. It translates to CASSQLYGDVNYGYTF.

In DNA form, the CDR3 reads TGCGCCAGCAGTCAATCTTTAGTCTCTGGGGCCAACGTCCTGACTTTC. Residues: CASSQSLVSGANVLTF. The chain links TRBV23-1 to TRBJ2-6; D gene ambiguous. TRBV23-1 qualifies as an ORF whose function is uncertain. V lost 0 bases and J lost 0, with 6 bases in between. This CDR3 contains 16 residues.

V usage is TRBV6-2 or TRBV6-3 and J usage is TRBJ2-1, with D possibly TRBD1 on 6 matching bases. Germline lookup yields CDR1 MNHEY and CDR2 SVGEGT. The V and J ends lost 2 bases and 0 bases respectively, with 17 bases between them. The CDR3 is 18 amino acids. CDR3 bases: TGTGCCAGCAGTTACCGCATACAGGGTCTCCTCTCCTACAATGAGCAGTTCTTC. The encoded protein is CASSYRIQGLLSYNEQFF.

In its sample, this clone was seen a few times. The CDR3 DNA is TGTGCCACCAGTGATTTGGGACCAGGGACTAGCCACAATGAGCAGTTCTTC. Translated: CATSDLGPGTSHNEQFF. The J gene is TRBJ2-1, the V gene TRBV24-1; the match to TRBD2 covers 9 bases. Trimming removed 0 bases from V and 5 bases from J; junction bases left unmatched: 7. The CDR3 totals 17 residues. Per the germline V gene, CDR1 is KGHDR and CDR2 is SFDVKD.

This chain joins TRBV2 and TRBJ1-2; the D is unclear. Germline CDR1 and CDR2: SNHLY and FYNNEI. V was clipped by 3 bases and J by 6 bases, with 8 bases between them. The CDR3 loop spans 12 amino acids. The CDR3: CASSESEDGYTF. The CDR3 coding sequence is TGTGCCAGCAGTGAGTCGGAGGATGGCTACACCTTC.

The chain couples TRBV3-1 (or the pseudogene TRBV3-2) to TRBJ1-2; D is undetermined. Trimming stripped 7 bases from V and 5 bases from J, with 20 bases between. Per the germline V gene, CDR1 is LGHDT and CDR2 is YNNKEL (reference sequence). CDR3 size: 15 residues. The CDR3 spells CASTLSGVTDYGYTF. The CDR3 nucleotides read TGTGCCAGCACCCTATCGGGAGTCACGGATTATGGCTACACCTTC.

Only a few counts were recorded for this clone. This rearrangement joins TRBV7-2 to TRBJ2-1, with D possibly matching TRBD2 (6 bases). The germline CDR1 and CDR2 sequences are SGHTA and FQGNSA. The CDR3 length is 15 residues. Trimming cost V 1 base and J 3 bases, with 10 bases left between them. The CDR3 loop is CASSLGAAGYNEQFF. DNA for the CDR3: TGTGCCAGCAGCTTAGGGGCAGCGGGCTACAATGAGCAGTTCTTC.

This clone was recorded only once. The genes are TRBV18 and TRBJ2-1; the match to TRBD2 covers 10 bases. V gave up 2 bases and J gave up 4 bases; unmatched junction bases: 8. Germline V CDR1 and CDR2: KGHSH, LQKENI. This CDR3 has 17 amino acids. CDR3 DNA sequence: TGTGCCAGCTCACCAGGGCTAGCGGGGGTACCTTACAATGAGCAGTTCTTC. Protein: CASSPGLAGVPYNEQFF.